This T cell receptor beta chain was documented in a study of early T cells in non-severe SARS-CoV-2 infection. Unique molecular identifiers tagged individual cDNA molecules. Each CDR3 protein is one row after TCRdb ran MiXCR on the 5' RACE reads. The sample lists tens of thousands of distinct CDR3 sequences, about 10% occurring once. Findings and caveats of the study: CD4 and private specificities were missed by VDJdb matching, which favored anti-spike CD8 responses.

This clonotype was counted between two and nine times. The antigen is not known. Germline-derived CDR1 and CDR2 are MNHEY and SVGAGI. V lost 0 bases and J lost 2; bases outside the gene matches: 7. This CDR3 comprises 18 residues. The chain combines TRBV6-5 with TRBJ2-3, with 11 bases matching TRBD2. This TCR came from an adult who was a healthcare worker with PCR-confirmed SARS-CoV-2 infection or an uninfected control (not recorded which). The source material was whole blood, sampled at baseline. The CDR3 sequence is CASSYSSSGGTNTDTQYF. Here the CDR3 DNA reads TGTGCCAGCAGTTACTCTTCTAGCGGGGGGACAAACACAGATACGCAGTATTTT.